The 16 T cell receptor beta chains in this list originate from one sample, sequenced in a study of shared clonotypes between healthy human individuals. TCRdb's copy holds only in-frame clones and misses some; the assay was immunoSEQ multiplex PCR. Of over 850,000 clones detected, about 84% appear once; the ten largest clones hold roughly 0.57%. Specimen: memory CD4+ T cells from PBMCs. As to subset: CD45RA-negative fraction. The receptors shown here come from a man younger than 35 in good health. Some clones in this sample may be carry-over from other donors' samples.

The chain joins TRBV28 to TRBJ1-5; 8 nucleotides line up with TRBD1. Germline V gene data show CDR1 as MDHEN and CDR2 as SYDVKM. With 4 bases clipped from V and 8 bases from J, the junction kept 13 bases outside the gene matches. This CDR3 contains 16 residues. The CDR3 nucleotides are TGTGCCAGCAGTTCCCCGTTCCCACAGGGGGTAAAGCCCCAGCATTTT. This codes for CASSSPFPQGVKPQHF. The full variable domain, rest sourced from reference TRBV28 and TRBJ1-5, is DVKVTQSSRYLVKRTGEKVFLECVQDMDHENMFWYRQDPGLGLRLIYFSYDVKMKEKGDIPEGYSVSREKKERFSLILESASTNQTSMYLCASSSPFPQGVKPQHFGDGTRLSIL.

The rearrangement joins TRBV2 to TRBJ1-2; weak D call: TRBD1 (6 bases). Germline V gene sequence: CDR1 SNHLY, CDR2 FYNNEI. This CDR3 has 17 residues. The V gene lost 3 bases and the J gene lost 8 bases, with 25 bases spanning the gap. Here the CDR3 reads CASSETGTRVVAEGYTF. The CDR3, as DNA: TGTGCCAGCAGTGAGACCGGGACAAGGGTCGTGGCGGAGGGCTACACCTTC.

This clone was seen many times. V gene TRBV11-2 combines with J gene TRBJ2-2; 7 bases align to TRBD2. The CDR3 totals 17 residues. CDR1 and CDR2 (germline): SGHAT, FQNNGV. V gave up 0 bases and J gave up 5 bases; unmatched junction bases: 9. Written as DNA, the CDR3 is TGTGCCAGCAGCTTAGACTTGGAGGGAGGGGATACCGGGGAGCTGTTTTTT. Its protein product is CASSLDLEGGDTGELFF. Looking up the rest from reference TRBV11-2 and TRBJ2-2 gives the full variable domain: EAGVAQSPRYKIIEKRQSVAFWCNPISGHATLYWYQQILGQGPKLLIQFQNNGVVDDSQLPKDRFSAERLKGVDSTLKIQPAKLEDSAVYLCASSLDLEGGDTGELFFGEGSRLTVL.

This chain uses TRBV6-1 with TRBJ1-2, with no clear D. In germline, CDR1 is MNHNS, CDR2 SASEGT. Trimming cost V 6 bases and J 6 bases, with 14 bases left between them. The CDR3 sequence is 13 residues long. This CDR3 reads CASRLTLGDGYTF. The CDR3 DNA is TGTGCCAGCAGACTAACCCTCGGGGATGGCTACACCTTC.

J is TRBJ2-1 and V is TRBV5-1, with 10 bases matching TRBD2. The CDR3 extends over 18 amino acids. Germline V gene lookup returns CDR1 SGHRS and CDR2 YFSETQ. Germline trimming cut 4 bases from V and 0 bases from J; bases unmatched to any gene: 10. In DNA form, the CDR3 reads TGCGCCAGCAGCCCCCGCCCTAGCGGGGGCGACTCCTACAATGAGCAGTTCTTC. Its translation: CASSPRPSGGDSYNEQFF.

CDR3 in amino acids: CAISGFSTPQETQYF. The CDR3 DNA reads as TGTGCCATCAGCGGCTTCAGTACGCCTCAAGAGACCCAGTACTTC. This sequence joins TRBV10-3 and TRBJ2-5; D gene uncertain. Germline assignment: CDR1 ENHRY and CDR2 SYGVKD. The V end was cut by 6 bases, the J end by 2 bases, with 16 bases between. CDR3 length: 15 amino acids.

The V and J genes are TRBV30 and TRBJ2-5; 7 bases match TRBD2. CDR1 and CDR2 (germline): GTSNPN, SVGIG (reference sequence). CDR3 length: 11 amino acids. CDR3 sequence: CAGTTGETQYF. In DNA, the CDR3 is TGTGCGGGGACTACCGGGGAGACCCAGTACTTC.

The sample holds a few counts of this clone. The rearrangement uses TRBV11-2 and TRBJ2-5; a possible D gene is TRBD2 (5 bases). Germline V gives CDR1 SGHAT, CDR2 FQNNGV. This CDR3 spans 17 amino acids. Trimming removed 0 bases at V and 5 bases at J, with 19 bases between. In DNA, the CDR3 is TGTGCCAGCAGCTTAGACTTTTCAACCTTTAGGAGGGAGACCCAGTACTTC. Encoded protein: CASSLDFSTFRRETQYF.

This rearrangement joins TRBV19 to TRBJ2-3; possibly TRBD1 for D (5 bases). The V end lost 8 bases, the J end lost 4 bases, and 10 bases lay between the germline ends. Germline assignment: CDR1 LNHDA and CDR2 SQIVND (reference sequence). The CDR3 length is 12 residues. CDR3 in amino acids: CASGQQSDTQYF. The DNA of the CDR3 is TGTGCCAGTGGACAACAATCAGATACGCAGTATTTT. The entire variable domain, with the rest obtained from reference TRBV19 and TRBJ2-3, is as follows: DGGITQSPKYLFRKEGQNVTLSCEQNLNHDAMYWYRQDPGQGLRLIYYSQIVNDFQKGDIAEGYSVSREKKESFPLTVTSAQKNPTAFYLCASGQQSDTQYFGPGTRLTVL.

The CDR3 loop reads CASRDGTGTFYGYTF. The CDR3, as DNA: TGTGCCAGCAGGGACGGGACAGGGACTTTTTATGGCTACACCTTC. The chain recombines TRBV5-4 with TRBJ1-2; 9 positions match TRBD1. V lost 5 bases and J lost 5; bases outside the gene matches: 10. The V gene's germline CDR1 is SGHNT and CDR2 YYREEE (reference sequence). The CDR3 has 15 amino acids. Using reference TRBV5-4 and TRBJ1-2 for the parts outside the CDR3, the full variable domain is ETGVTQSPTHLIKTRGQQVTLRCSSQSGHNTVSWYQQALGQGPQFIFQYYREEENGRGNFPPRFSGLQFPNYSSELNVNALELDDSALYLCASRDGTGTFYGYTFGSGTRLTVV.

The chain links TRBV6-1 to TRBJ2-2, with TRBD1 as a possible D gene (6 bases). V was shortened by 3 bases and J by 1 base, with 9 bases between the two germline ends. Germline values: CDR1 MNHNS, CDR2 SASEGT. The CDR3 is made up of 15 amino acids. CDR3 DNA sequence: TGTGCCAGCAGTGATCACAGGGAGAACACCGGGGAGCTGTTTTTT. This gives the protein CASSDHRENTGELFF.

CDR3 sequence (DNA): TGTGCCAGCAGGCTAACCCCGGGACTAGCGGGAGGGCCCTACGAGCAGTACTTC. This translates into CASRLTPGLAGGPYEQYF. This chain uses TRBV6-4 with TRBJ2-7; 16 positions match TRBD2. Germline V gives CDR1 MRHNA, CDR2 SNTAGT. Germline trimming cut 6 bases from V and 2 bases from J; bases unmatched to any gene: 10. The CDR3 length is 18 residues.

On this clone: This likely came from a read error, as a far larger clone is one base away. Other DNA sequences of this sample code for an identical CDR3. This chain uses TRBV5-6 with TRBJ1-3; TRBD1 matches at 9 bases. The CDR3 spans 17 residues. Germline CDR1 reads SGHDT; CDR2 reads YYEEEE. CDR3 coding DNA: TGTGCCAGCAGTTTGGCCGGGACAGGGAAGTCTGGAAACACCATATATTTT. Its translation is CASSLAGTGKSGNTIYF.

The chain recombines TRBV28 with TRBJ1-5; no reliable D call. Germline V gene sequence: CDR1 MDHEN, CDR2 SYDVKM. V was clipped by 3 bases and J by 3 bases, with 12 bases between them. This CDR3 region has 15 residues. The CDR3 region is CASSFGRRNNQPQHF. CDR3 nucleotide sequence: TGTGCCAGCAGTTTCGGCCGGCGGAACAATCAGCCCCAGCATTTT.

This chain connects TRBV7-9 to TRBJ2-3; D unresolved. The CDR3 length is 13 residues. V lost 5 bases and J 4 bases, leaving 10 bases between the germline ends. Germline V lookup: CDR1 SEHNR, CDR2 FQNEAQ (reference sequence). The CDR3 DNA is TGTGCCAGCAGCCGTCAGAGCCCAGATACGCAGTATTTT. This encodes CASSRQSPDTQYF.

The V and J genes are TRBV9 and TRBJ2-1; 9 nucleotides agree with TRBD1. This CDR3 comprises 16 residues. The germline V gene has CDR1 SGDLS and CDR2 YYNGEE. The ends lost 1 base at V and 6 bases at J; junction bases unmatched: 8. Written as DNA, the CDR3 is TGTGCCAGCAGCGTATCCCGGACAGGGGAACTCAATGAGCAGTTCTTC. Amino acid sequence: CASSVSRTGELNEQFF.